The table lists the clone carrying this T cell receptor (beta chain) with a few counts. Its antigen is unidentified. The sample is drawn from a study of OX40 agonist ivuxolimab in advanced cancers. Across the whole study: Participants averaged about 60 years of age (range about 23 to 80) and were over 75% male. Study results and caveats: Mean expanded clone counts were higher in CD8+ than CD4+ T cells. Relatively little clonal expansion, among the lowest observed, appeared in partial responders at 0.1-3.0 mg/kg. Antigen specificity was not determined for the expanded peripheral T cells.

V lost 4 bases to trimming and J lost 5 bases, with 18 bases between them. CDR1 is SGHRS, CDR2 YFSETQ, per germline. CDR3 length equals 16 residues. TCRdb's table, derived via immunoSEQ multiplex PCR, lists solely in-frame clones and lacks some. This sample has 70,000 to 85,000 clones, with roughly 90% found just once. The sequence was collected from an adult with an advanced solid tumor such as melanoma, head and neck, liver or kidney cancer. This sample comprised CD4+ or CD8+ T cells sorted from blood, obtained in a trial of the OX40 agonist ivuxolimab. The chain combines TRBV5-1 with TRBJ2-2; D remains ambiguous. Written as DNA, the CDR3 is TGCGCCAGCAGCCTAGACGGTGCCGGTCGGACCGGGGAGCTGTTTTTT. This gives the protein CASSLDGAGRTGELFF.